Listed here is a single T cell receptor (beta chain). This clonotype occurred a few times. This receptor's antigen is unknown. Qualities for individual bases were not recorded, and no much larger clone is one base off. Library preparation employed 5' RACE. TCRdb records Illumina HiSeq 2500 as the sequencer. A second 7 to 11 cycle PCR used a sample-barcoded 5' primer and a J-beta primer mix. Each TCR beta cDNA molecule received a unique molecular identifier from a template-switch 5' adaptor carrying 12 random nucleotides. At least 2.5 million CDR3-containing paired-end reads were obtained from each sample. All of the RNA was converted into first-strand cDNA using the Mint cDNA synthesis kit, with a TRBC-specific oligonucleotide serving as the primer. All cDNA was treated with uracil-DNA glycosylase and then went through a first 18-cycle PCR with the universal primers M1SS and BC2_uni_R. Concerning the study's data processing: For normalization, 1 million high-quality reads were randomly selected from each sample, with every read carrying a distinct molecular identifier. Instead of being binned into consensus sequences, reads with shared molecular identifiers were discarded. MiTCR, set to a Q25 quality threshold and the strictest error-elimination algorithm, was used for CDR3 identification, clonotype clustering and error correction. Lower-bound total TCR beta diversity was estimated with a nonparametric unseen species model using Euler transformation. The raw public data were reprocessed by TCRdb itself: fastp quality trimming at Q25, MiXCR clonotype calling, in-frame beta chains only. One record per CDR3 amino acid sequence lists the most common genes and DNA. The V and J calls and clone size come from TCRdb's table, not from the authors' own analysis. This sample lists 730,000 or so distinct CDR3 sequences; about 42% were detected once. The ten largest clones represent 20% to 25% of the sample.

Here V drops 3 bases and J drops 10 bases, and the junction holds 11 bases not matched to any gene. The germline V gene (reference sequence) provides CDR1 DFQATT and CDR2 SNEGSKA. The CDR3 runs 15 amino acids, cysteine and phenylalanine included. Only the CDR3 DNA is retained, 45 bases long and in frame from the first base. The data belong to a study of blood T cells in healthy people across ages (dated by TCRdb to about 2015). Some background on the complete study: In model experiments, template switching captured about one uniquely barcoded TCR beta cDNA molecule for every two T cells. To track age-related changes in TCR beta repertoire diversity, the study relied on deep sequencing normalized with unique cDNA molecular identifiers. The donors were divided into four age groups: young (average around 16 years), middle-aged (about 39), aged (approximately 62) and long-lived (nearly 85). To avoid experimental bias, donors of different ages were randomly spread across the sequencing lanes. Two additional independent replicas of 1 million unique cDNA reads from the same blood draw were analyzed for two donors (one aged 18 to 30 and one aged 80 or older).

The donors were roughly 40 Caucasian individuals from Russia, aged 6 to 90 years, who were systemically healthy. Around 9.7 milliliters of peripheral blood were collected from each donor into EDTA-treated Vacutainer tubes. Ficoll-Paque density-gradient centrifugation was used to isolate PBMCs, with at least 6.5 million per sample. Trizol reagent was used to extract total RNA from the PBMCs, yielding at least 5 micrograms per sample. For every donor, flow cytometry on a PBMC aliquot measured the percentage of naive CD45RAhigh/CD27high T cells. Overall study outcomes, separate from this receptor: Conclusive comparison of naive and antigen-experienced compartments was prevented by the profiling of bulk unsorted PBMCs. Because the CMV infection status of the donors was unknown, age-related changes in expanded clonotypes may potentially have been confounded. Estimates of total diversity based on one million sequenced T cells were regarded as lower bounds and as underestimates. Compared with the aged group, the long-lived group had more naive CD4+ T cells, fewer expanded clones and increased TCR diversity, suggesting age selection. As age increased, observed TCR beta diversity per million T cells dropped in a roughly linear way, and a significant reduction was already evident by age about 36. Observed TCR beta diversity correlated strongly with the percentage of naive T cells measured by flow cytometry.

Sequenced: blood. This sequence originates from a woman aged 55 to 70 in good health. The V and J segments used are TRBV20-1 and TRBJ2-1; 11 central nucleotides agree with TRBD2. CDR3 sequence: CSASTLAGGAYEQFF. The nucleotide sequence reads TGCAGTGCTAGTACTCTAGCGGGAGGAGCATACGAGCAGTTCTTC.